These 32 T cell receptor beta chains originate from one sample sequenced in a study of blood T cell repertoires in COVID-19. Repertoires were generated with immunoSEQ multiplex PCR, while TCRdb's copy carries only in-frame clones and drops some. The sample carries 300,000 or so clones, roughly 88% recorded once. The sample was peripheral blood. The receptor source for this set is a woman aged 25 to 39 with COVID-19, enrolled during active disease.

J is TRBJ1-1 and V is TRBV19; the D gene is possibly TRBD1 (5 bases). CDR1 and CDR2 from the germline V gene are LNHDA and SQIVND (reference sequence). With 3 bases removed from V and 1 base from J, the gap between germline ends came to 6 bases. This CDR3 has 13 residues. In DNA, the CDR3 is TGTGCCAGTAGTATCGGACAGAACACTGAAGCTTTCTTT. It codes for CASSIGQNTEAFF.

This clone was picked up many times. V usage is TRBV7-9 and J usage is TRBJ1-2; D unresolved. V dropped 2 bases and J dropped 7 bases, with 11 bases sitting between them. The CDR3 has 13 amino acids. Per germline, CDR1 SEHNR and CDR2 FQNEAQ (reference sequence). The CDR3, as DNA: TGTGCCAGCAGCTTAAACCAGGATACTGGCTACACCTTC. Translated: CASSLNQDTGYTF.

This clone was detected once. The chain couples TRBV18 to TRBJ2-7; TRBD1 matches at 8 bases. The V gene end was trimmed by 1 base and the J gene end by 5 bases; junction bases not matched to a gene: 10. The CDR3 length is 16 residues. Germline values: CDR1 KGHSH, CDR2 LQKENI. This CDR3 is CASSPRSTGTGNEQYF. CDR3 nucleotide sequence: TGTGCCAGCTCACCACGTTCTACCGGGACAGGAAACGAGCAGTACTTC. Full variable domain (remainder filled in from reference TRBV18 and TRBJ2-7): NAGVMQNPRHLVRRRGQEARLRCSPMKGHSHVYWYRQLPEEGLKFMVYLQKENIIDESGMPKERFSAEFPKEGPSILRIQQVVRGDSAAYFCASSPRSTGTGNEQYFGPGTRLTVT.

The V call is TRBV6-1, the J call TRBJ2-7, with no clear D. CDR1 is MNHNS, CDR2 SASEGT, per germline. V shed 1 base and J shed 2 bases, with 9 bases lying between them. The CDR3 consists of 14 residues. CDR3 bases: TGTGCCAGCAGTGAAGTTCAGAGGCCCTACGAGCAGTACTTC. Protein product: CASSEVQRPYEQYF.

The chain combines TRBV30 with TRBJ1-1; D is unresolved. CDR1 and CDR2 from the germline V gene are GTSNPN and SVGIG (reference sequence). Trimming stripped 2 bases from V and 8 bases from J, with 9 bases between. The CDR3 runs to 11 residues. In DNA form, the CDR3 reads TGTGCCTGGAGTAAACAGCAAGAAGCTTTCTTT. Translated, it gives CAWSKQQEAFF.

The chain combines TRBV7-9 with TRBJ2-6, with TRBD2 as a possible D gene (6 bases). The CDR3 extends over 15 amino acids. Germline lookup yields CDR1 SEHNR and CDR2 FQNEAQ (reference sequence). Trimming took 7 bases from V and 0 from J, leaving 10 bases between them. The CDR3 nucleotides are TGTGCCAGCACCACCGGGAGCTCTGGGGCCAACGTCCTGACTTTC. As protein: CASTTGSSGANVLTF.

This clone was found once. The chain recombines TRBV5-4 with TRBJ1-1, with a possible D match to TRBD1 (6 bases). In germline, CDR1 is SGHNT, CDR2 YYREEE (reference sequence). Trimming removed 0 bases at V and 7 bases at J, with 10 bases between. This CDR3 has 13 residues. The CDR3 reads CASSLGEGGEAFF. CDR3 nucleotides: TGTGCCAGCAGCTTGGGAGAAGGGGGTGAAGCTTTCTTT.

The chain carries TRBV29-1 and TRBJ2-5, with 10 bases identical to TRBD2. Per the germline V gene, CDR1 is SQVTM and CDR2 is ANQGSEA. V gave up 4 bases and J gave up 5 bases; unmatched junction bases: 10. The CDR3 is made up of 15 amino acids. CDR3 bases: TGCAGCGTTGCCCTCCTAGCGGGAGCCGGGGAGACCCAGTACTTC. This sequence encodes CSVALLAGAGETQYF.

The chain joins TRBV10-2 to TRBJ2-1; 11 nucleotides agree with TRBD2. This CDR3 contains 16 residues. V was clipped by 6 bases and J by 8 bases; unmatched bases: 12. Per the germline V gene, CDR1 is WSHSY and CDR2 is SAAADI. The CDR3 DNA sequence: TGCGCCAGCAGGAGTAGCGGGAGGGCCGGGGGTTATGAGCAGTTCTTC. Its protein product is CASRSSGRAGGYEQFF.

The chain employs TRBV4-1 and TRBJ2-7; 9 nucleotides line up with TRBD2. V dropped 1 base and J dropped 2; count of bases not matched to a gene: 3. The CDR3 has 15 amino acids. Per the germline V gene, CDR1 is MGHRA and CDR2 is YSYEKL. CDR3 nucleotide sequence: TGCGCCAGCAGCCAAGGACTAGCGGCAACCTACGAGCAGTACTTC. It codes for CASSQGLAATYEQYF.

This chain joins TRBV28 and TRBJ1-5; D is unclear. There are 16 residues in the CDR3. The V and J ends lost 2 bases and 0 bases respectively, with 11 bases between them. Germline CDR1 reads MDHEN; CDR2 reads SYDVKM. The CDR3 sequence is CASSLVSGNSNQPQHF. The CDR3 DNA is TGTGCCAGCAGTTTAGTATCGGGAAATAGCAATCAGCCCCAGCATTTT.

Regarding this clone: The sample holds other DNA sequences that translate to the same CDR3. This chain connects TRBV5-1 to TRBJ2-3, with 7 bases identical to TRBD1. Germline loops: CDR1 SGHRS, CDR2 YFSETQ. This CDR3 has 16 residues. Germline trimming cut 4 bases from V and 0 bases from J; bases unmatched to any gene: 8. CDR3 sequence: CASSPGTATSTDTQYF. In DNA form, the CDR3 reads TGCGCCAGCAGCCCCGGGACAGCCACTAGCACAGATACGCAGTATTTT.

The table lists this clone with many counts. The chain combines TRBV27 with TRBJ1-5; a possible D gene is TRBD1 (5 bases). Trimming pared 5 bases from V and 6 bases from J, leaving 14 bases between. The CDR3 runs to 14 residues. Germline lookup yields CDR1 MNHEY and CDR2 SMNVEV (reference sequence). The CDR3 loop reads CASSQRRGGQPQHF. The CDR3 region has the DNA TGTGCCAGCAGTCAAAGGCGGGGGGGTCAGCCCCAGCATTTT.

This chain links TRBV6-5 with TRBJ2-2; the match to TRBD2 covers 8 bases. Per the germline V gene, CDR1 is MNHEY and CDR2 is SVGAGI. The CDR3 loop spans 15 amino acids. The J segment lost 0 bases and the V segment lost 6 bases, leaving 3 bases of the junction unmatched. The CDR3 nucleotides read TGTGCCAGCAGACAACTAGCGGCGAACACCGGGGAGCTGTTTTTT. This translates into CASRQLAANTGELFF.

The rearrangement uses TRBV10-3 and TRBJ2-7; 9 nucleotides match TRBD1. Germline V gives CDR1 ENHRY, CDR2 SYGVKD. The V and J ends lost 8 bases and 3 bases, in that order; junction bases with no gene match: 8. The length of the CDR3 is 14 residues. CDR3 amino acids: CAIRAMTGGYEQYF. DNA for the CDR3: TGTGCCATCCGGGCGATGACAGGGGGCTACGAGCAGTACTTC.

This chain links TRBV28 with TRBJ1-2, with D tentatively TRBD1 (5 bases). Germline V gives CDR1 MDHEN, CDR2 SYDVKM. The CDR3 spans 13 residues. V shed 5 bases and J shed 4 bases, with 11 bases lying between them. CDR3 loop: CASSGTTAYGYTF. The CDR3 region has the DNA TGTGCCAGCAGTGGGACTACAGCCTATGGCTACACCTTC.

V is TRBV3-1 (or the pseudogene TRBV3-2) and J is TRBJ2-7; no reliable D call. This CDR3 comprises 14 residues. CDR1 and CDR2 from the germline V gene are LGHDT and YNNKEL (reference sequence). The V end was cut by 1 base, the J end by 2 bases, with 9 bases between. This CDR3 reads CASSQVPETYEQYF. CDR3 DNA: TGTGCCAGCAGCCAAGTCCCGGAGACCTACGAGCAGTACTTC.

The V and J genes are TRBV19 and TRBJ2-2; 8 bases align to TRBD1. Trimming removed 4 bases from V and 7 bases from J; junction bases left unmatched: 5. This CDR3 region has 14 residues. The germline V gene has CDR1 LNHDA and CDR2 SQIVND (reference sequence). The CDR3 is CASSSDRGIGELFF. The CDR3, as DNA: TGTGCCAGTAGTAGTGACAGGGGTATCGGGGAGCTGTTTTTT.

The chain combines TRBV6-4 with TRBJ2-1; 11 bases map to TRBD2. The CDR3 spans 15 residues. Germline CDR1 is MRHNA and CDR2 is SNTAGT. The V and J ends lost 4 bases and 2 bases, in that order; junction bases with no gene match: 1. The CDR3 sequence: CASSVTSGTYNEQFF. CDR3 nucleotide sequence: TGTGCCAGCAGTGTGACTAGCGGGACCTACAATGAGCAGTTCTTC.

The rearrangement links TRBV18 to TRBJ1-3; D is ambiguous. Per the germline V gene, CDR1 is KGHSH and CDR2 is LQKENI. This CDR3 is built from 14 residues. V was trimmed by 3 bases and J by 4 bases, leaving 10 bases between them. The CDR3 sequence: CASSPEKNGNTIYF. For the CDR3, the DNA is TGTGCCAGCTCACCCGAGAAAAACGGAAACACCATATATTTT. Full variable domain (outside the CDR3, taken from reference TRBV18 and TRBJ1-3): NAGVMQNPRHLVRRRGQEARLRCSPMKGHSHVYWYRQLPEEGLKFMVYLQKENIIDESGMPKERFSAEFPKEGPSILRIQQVVRGDSAAYFCASSPEKNGNTIYFGEGSWLTVV.

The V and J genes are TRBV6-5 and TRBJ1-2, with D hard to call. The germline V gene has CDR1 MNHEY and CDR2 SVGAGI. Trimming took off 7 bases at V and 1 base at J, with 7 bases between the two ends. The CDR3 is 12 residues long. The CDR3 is CASKLVNYGYTF. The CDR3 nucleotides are TGTGCCAGCAAACTGGTTAACTATGGCTACACCTTC.

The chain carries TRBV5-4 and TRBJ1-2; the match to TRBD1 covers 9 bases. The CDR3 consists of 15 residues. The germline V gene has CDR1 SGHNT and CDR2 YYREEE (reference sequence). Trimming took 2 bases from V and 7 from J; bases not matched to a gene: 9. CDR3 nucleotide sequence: TGTGCCAGCAGCTTTGGGGGACAGGGTGGAGGTGGCTACACCTTC. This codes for CASSFGGQGGGGYTF.

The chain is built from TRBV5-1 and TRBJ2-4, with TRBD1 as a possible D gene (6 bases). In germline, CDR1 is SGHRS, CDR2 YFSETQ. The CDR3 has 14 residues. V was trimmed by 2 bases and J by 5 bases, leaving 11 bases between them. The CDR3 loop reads CASSFGTNENIQYF. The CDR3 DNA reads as TGCGCCAGCAGCTTCGGGACAAATGAAAACATTCAGTACTTC.

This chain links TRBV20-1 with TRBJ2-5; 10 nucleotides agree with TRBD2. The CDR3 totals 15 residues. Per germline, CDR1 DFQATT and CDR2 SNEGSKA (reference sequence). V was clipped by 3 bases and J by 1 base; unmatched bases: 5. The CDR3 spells CSASSPSGGQETQYF. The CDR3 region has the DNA TGCAGTGCTAGTTCCCCTAGCGGGGGCCAAGAGACCCAGTACTTC.

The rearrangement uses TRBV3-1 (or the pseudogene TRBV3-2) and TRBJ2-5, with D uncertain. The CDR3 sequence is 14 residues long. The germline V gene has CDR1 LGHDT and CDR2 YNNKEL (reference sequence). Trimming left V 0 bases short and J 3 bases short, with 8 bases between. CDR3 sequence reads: CASSQESRKETQYF. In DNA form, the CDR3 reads TGTGCCAGCAGCCAAGAAAGTAGAAAAGAGACCCAGTACTTC.

Here the CDR3 DNA reads TGTGCCAGCAGCGTAGCTTCGCTCCAGAGCACAGATACGCAGTATTTT. Translating gives CASSVASLQSTDTQYF. The V gene is TRBV9, the J gene TRBJ2-3; no clear D gene. CDR1 and CDR2 (germline): SGDLS, YYNGEE. Trimming removed 0 bases at V and 0 bases at J, with 11 bases between. CDR3 length: 16 residues.

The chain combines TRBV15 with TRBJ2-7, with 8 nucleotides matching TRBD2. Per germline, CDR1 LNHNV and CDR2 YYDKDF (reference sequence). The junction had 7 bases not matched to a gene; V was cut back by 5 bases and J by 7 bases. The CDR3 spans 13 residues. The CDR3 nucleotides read TGTGCCACCAGCTGGGGAGCGGGAGAGGAGCAGTACTTC. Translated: CATSWGAGEEQYF.

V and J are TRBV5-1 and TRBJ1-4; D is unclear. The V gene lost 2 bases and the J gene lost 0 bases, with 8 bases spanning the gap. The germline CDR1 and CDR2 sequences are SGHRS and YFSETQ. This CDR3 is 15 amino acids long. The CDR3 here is CASSFTAATNEKLFF. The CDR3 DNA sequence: TGCGCCAGCAGCTTCACAGCTGCAACTAATGAAAAACTGTTTTTT.

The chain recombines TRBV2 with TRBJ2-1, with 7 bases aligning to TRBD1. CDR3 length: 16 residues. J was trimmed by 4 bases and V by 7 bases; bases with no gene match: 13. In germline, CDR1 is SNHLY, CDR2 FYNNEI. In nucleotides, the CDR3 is TGTGCCAGCACCGAGAATGCAGGGGGTAGGTACAATGAGCAGTTCTTC. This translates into CASTENAGGRYNEQFF.

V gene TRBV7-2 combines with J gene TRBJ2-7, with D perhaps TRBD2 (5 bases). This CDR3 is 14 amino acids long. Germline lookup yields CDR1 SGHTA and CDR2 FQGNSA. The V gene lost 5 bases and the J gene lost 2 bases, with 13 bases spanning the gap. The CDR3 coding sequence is TGTGCCAGCAGCCCGTGGAGAGGGCCCTACGAGCAGTACTTC. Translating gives CASSPWRGPYEQYF. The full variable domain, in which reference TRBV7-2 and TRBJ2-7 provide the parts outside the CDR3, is GAGVSQSPSNKVTEKGKDVELRCDPISGHTALYWYRQSLGQGLEFLIYFQGNSAPDKSGLPSDRFSAERTGGSVSTLTIQRTQQEDSAVYLCASSPWRGPYEQYFGPGTRLTVT.

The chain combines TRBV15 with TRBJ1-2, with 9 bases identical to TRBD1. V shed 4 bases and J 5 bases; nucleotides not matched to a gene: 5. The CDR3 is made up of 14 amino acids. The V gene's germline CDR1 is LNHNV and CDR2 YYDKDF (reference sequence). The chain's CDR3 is CATSMDRGMYGYTF. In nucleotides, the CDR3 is TGTGCCACCAGCATGGACAGGGGAATGTATGGCTACACCTTC.

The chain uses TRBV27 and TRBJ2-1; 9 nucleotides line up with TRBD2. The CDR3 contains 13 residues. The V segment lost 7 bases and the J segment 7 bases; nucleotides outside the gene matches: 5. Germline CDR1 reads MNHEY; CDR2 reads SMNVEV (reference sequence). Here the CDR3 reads CASKAGGPNEQFF. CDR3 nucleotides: TGTGCCAGCAAGGCGGGAGGGCCGAATGAGCAGTTCTTC.